Shown below are 16 T cell receptor beta chains from a single sample sequenced in a study of CD8 T cells in ankylosing spondylitis. TCRdb itself ran the 5' RACE reads through MiXCR, one entry per CDR3 protein. The profile shows a few hundred thousand distinct CDR3 sequences, approximately 10% of them singletons. Sequencing input: blood, either unsorted or a sorted T cell fraction (not recorded which). These receptors were taken from a male donor with ankylosing spondylitis or in good health (not recorded which).

This clonotype was seen many times. This chain uses TRBV7-9 with TRBJ2-5; D uncertain. The V gene's germline CDR1 is SEHNR and CDR2 FQNEAQ (reference sequence). V was clipped by 0 bases and J by 2 bases, with 10 bases between them. CDR3 length: 15 amino acids. The CDR3 region is CASSLALETQETQYF. CDR3 in DNA: TGTGCCAGCAGCTTAGCGTTGGAAACTCAAGAGACCCAGTACTTC.

With regard to this clonotype: Germline and junction disagree at one end, which may indicate a read error. V and J are TRBV7-9 and TRBJ2-3, with D tentatively TRBD1 (5 bases). CDR1 is SEHNR, CDR2 FQNEAQ, per germline (reference sequence). This CDR3 spans 16 amino acids. This chain's CDR3 is CASSAGQGDSIDTQYF. As DNA, the CDR3 is TGTGCCAGCAGCGCAGGCCAAGGGGATAGCATAGATACGCAGTATTTT. The entire variable domain, with the rest obtained from reference TRBV7-9 and TRBJ2-3, is as follows: DTGVSQNPRHKITKRGQNVTFRCDPISEHNRLYWYRQTLGQGPEFLTYFQNEAQLEKSRLLSDRFSAERPKGSFSTLEIQRTEQGDSAMYLCASSAGQGDSIDTQYFGPGTRLTVL.

This sequence joins TRBV6-5 and TRBJ2-7; D is unresolved. There are 11 residues in the CDR3. Trimming took off 6 bases at V and 7 bases at J, with 10 bases between the two ends. From germline, CDR1 is MNHEY and CDR2 SVGAGI. CDR3: CASRKIGEQYF. CDR3 bases: TGTGCCAGCAGAAAGATCGGTGAGCAGTACTTC.

J is TRBJ2-2 and V is TRBV24-1, with unresolved D. The CDR3 extends over 14 amino acids. Germline values: CDR1 KGHDR, CDR2 SFDVKD. V was clipped by 7 bases and J by 0 bases, with 8 bases between them. The CDR3 DNA is TGTGCCACCAGCCGTTCATCGAACACCGGGGAGCTGTTTTTT. Amino acids: CATSRSSNTGELFF.

This chain connects TRBV7-9 to TRBJ1-3, with a tentative D call TRBD1 (6 bases). Germline CDR1 SEHNR, CDR2 FQNEAQ (reference sequence). Trimming took off 9 bases at V and 0 bases at J, with 15 bases between the two ends. The CDR3 consists of 15 residues. For the CDR3, the DNA is TGTGCCAGTGCGTTTCGGGACACCTCTGGAAACACCATATATTTT. Translated: CASAFRDTSGNTIYF.

This clonotype was recorded a few times. The CDR3 loop reads CASKKDLNTGELFF. The CDR3 bases are TGTGCCAGCAAAAAGGACTTGAACACCGGGGAGCTGTTTTTT. The genes are TRBV14 and TRBJ2-2, with D maybe TRBD2 (5 bases). V was shortened by 7 bases and J by 1 base, with 10 bases between the two germline ends. The CDR3 totals 14 residues. Germline CDR1 is SGHDN and CDR2 is FVKESK.

The V and J genes are TRBV2 and TRBJ2-7; D is perhaps TRBD1 (6 bases). CDR1 and CDR2 (germline): SNHLY, FYNNEI. The length of the CDR3 is 15 residues. With 2 bases removed from V and 4 bases from J, the gap between germline ends came to 15 bases. The CDR3 reads CASSERHRDGYEQYF. CDR3 bases: TGTGCCAGCAGTGAACGCCACAGGGATGGGTACGAGCAGTACTTC.

This clonotype was observed at least ten times. CDR3 amino acids: CASSPEPGQHGEAFF. The CDR3 nucleotides are TGCGCCAGCAGCCCTGAACCCGGCCAGCATGGTGAAGCTTTCTTT. The chain carries TRBV5-1 and TRBJ1-1, with no clear D. The V gene lost 4 bases and the J gene lost 7 bases, with 20 bases spanning the gap. Germline values: CDR1 SGHRS, CDR2 YFSETQ. This CDR3 contains 15 residues.

The sample holds many counts of this clonotype. CDR3 in amino acids: CASSKTGGDYNEQFF. CDR3 coding DNA: TGCGCCAGCAGCAAGACAGGGGGCGACTACAATGAGCAGTTCTTC. V gene TRBV5-1 combines with J gene TRBJ2-1, with 10 nucleotides matching TRBD1. Germline V CDR1 and CDR2: SGHRS, YFSETQ. Germline trimming cut 4 bases from V and 3 bases from J; bases unmatched to any gene: 4. The CDR3 has 15 amino acids. The full variable domain, completed using reference TRBV5-1 and TRBJ2-1, is KAGVTQTPRYLIKTRGQQVTLSCSPISGHRSVSWYQQTPGQGLQFLFEYFSETQRNKGNFPGRFSGRQFSNSRSEMNVSTLELGDSALYLCASSKTGGDYNEQFFGPGTRLTVL.

This clonotype showed up many times. The rearrangement joins TRBV7-9 to TRBJ2-3, with D perhaps matching TRBD2 (7 bases). There are 16 residues in the CDR3. The V gene lost 5 bases and the J gene lost 2 bases, with 17 bases spanning the gap. CDR1 is SEHNR, CDR2 FQNEAQ, per germline (reference sequence). CDR3: CASSRLGGPITDTQYF. CDR3 in DNA: TGTGCCAGCAGCCGCCTGGGGGGGCCTATCACAGATACGCAGTATTTT.

This clonotype was observed at least ten times. The chain carries TRBV7-3 and TRBJ2-2; 13 nucleotides match TRBD2. The CDR3 contains 17 residues. CDR1 is SGHTA, CDR2 FQGTGA, per germline. With 5 bases clipped from V and 3 bases from J, the junction kept 6 bases outside the gene matches. In DNA, the CDR3 is TGTGCCAGCAGCCCTGGACTAGCGGGGGCCTACACCGGGGAGCTGTTTTTT. It yields the protein CASSPGLAGAYTGELFF. The full variable domain, in which reference TRBV7-3 and TRBJ2-2 provide the parts outside the CDR3, is GAGVSQTPSNKVTEKGKYVELRCDPISGHTALYWYRQSLGQGPEFLIYFQGTGAADDSGLPNDRFFAVRPEGSVSTLKIQRTERGDSAVYLCASSPGLAGAYTGELFFGEGSRLTVL.

This clonotype was observed a few times. One junction end does not reproduce the germline sequence, and a read error may be involved. The chain recombines TRBV7-7 with TRBJ2-5, with D possibly TRBD1 on 6 matching bases. The CDR3 totals 15 residues. Looked up from germline, CDR1 is SSHAT and CDR2 is FNYEAQ (reference sequence). The CDR3 protein is CASSFTNTGLETQYF. The CDR3 nucleotides read TGTGCTAGCAGCTTCACAAACACAGGGTTAGAGACCCAGTACTTC. The variable domain in full, completed from reference TRBV7-7 and TRBJ2-5, reads GAGVSQSPRYKVTKRGQDVTLRCDPISSHATLYWYQQALGQGPEFLTYFNYEAQPDKSGLPSDRFSAERPEGSISTLTIQRTEQRDSAMYRCASSFTNTGLETQYFGPGTRLLVL.

This clonotype was seen at least ten times. This chain uses TRBV20-1 with TRBJ1-1; D might be TRBD1 (6 bases). The CDR3 has 12 amino acids. Deletions cut 6 bases from V and 6 bases from J, with 14 bases between. The germline V gene encodes CDR1 DFQATT and CDR2 SNEGSKA (reference sequence). Written as DNA, the CDR3 is TGCAGTGCCATAACAGGGCGTCCTGAAGCTTTCTTT. Translation: CSAITGRPEAFF.

This clonotype was detected ten times or more. The genes are TRBV28 and TRBJ1-1, with 8 bases fitting TRBD1. There are 15 residues in the CDR3. V lost 8 bases, J lost 5 bases, and 13 bases stayed unmatched. Germline lookup yields CDR1 MDHEN and CDR2 SYDVKM. DNA of the CDR3: TGTGCCAGCCGAATTGGACAGGGCCGTTCAACTGAAGCTTTCTTT. This codes for CASRIGQGRSTEAFF.

This clonotype was found many times. The genes are TRBV9 and TRBJ2-1; D unclear. V dropped 0 bases and J dropped 5 bases, with 9 bases sitting between them. This CDR3 spans 14 amino acids. The germline V gene has CDR1 SGDLS and CDR2 YYNGEE. CDR3 protein: CASSVGALNNEQFF. CDR3 sequence (DNA): TGTGCCAGCAGCGTAGGGGCACTAAACAATGAGCAGTTCTTC.

This clonotype appeared a few times. The V call is TRBV12-3 or TRBV12-4, the J call TRBJ1-5; D is unclear. V was shortened by 5 bases and J by 0 bases, with 11 bases between the two germline ends. This CDR3 is 15 amino acids long. CDR3 in amino acids: CASSPVGDSNQPQHF. For the CDR3, the DNA is TGTGCCAGCAGTCCGGTTGGGGATAGCAATCAGCCCCAGCATTTT.